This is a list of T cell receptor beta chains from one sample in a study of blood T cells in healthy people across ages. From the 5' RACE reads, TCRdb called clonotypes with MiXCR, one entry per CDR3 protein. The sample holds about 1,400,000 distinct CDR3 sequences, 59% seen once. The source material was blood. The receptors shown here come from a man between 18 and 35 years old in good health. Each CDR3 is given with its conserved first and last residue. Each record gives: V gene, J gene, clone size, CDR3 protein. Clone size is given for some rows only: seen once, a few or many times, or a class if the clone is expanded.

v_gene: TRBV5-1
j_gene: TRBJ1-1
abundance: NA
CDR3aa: CASSTTGSEAFF

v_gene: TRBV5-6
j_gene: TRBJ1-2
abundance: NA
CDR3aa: CASSFGRALQGYTF

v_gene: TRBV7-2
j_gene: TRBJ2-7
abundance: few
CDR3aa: CASSLPNYEQYF

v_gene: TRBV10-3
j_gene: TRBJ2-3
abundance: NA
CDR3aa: CATRTSGGGRADTQYF

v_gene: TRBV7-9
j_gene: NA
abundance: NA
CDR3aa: CASSLGLGDRGSETQYF

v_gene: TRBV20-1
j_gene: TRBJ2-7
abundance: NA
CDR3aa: CSARDSRQGPYEQYF

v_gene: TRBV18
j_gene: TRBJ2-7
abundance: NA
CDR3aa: CASSPPATETYEQYF

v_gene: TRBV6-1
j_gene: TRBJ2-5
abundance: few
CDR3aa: CASTPEASGQYF

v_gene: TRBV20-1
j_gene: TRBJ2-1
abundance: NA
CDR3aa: CSASDGQNPYNEQFF

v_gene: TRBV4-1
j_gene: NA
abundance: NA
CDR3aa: CASSPPGLAETQYF

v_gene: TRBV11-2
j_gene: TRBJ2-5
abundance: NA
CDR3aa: CASSLVGRTSGYQETQYF

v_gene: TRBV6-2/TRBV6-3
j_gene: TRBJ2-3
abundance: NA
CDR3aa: CASRKAGSGIDTQYF

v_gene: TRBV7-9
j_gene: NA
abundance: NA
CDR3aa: CASSLGPSGKETQYF

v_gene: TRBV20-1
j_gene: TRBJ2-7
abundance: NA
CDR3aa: CSARSLRGQGPSYEQYF

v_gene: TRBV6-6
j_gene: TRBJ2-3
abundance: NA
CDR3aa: CASSYSYPSTDTQYF

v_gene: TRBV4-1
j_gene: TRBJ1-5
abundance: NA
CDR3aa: CASSQISMIQPQHF

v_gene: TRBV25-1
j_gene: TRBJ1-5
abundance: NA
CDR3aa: CASSDSGYQPQHF